The rows below give T cell receptor beta chains drawn from one sample of a study of blood T cells in healthy people across ages. A single record per CDR3 protein comes from TCRdb applying MiXCR to the 5' RACE reads. Of approximately 850,000 distinct CDR3 sequences listed, about three fifths were seen once; the top ten hold 22%. Material: blood. Source of these receptors: a man aged 30-40 years in good health. CDR3s include the opening cysteine and the closing phenylalanine or tryptophan.

>TRBJ2-7|TRBV18
CASSSTRTYEQYF
>TRBJ2-5|TRBV9
CASSVTGVQGETQYF
>TRBJ1-2|TRBV6-6
CASSQDRGRGYGYTF
>TRBJ2-5|TRBV29-1
CSVGLGGETQYF
>TRBJ2-7|TRBV28
CASSPTTGWVYEQYF
>TRBJ1-6|TRBV25-1
CASTPGDLHF
>TRBJ2-6|TRBV19
CASSRTLTGSSGANVLTF
>TRBJ2-5|TRBV7-2
CASSLVQGWETQYF
>TRBJ2-7|TRBV4-3
CASSQGRRGEQYF
>TRBJ2-3|TRBV7-2
CASSWRGRESDTQYF
>TRBJ1-4|TRBV4-2
CASSHALGTSEKLFF
>TRBJ2-3|TRBV6-4
CASSDWDRGTDTQYF
>TRBJ1-2|TRBV12-3/TRBV12-4
CASSLTTGWDGYTF
>TRBJ1-2|TRBV5-1
CASSLEGQGFYGYTF